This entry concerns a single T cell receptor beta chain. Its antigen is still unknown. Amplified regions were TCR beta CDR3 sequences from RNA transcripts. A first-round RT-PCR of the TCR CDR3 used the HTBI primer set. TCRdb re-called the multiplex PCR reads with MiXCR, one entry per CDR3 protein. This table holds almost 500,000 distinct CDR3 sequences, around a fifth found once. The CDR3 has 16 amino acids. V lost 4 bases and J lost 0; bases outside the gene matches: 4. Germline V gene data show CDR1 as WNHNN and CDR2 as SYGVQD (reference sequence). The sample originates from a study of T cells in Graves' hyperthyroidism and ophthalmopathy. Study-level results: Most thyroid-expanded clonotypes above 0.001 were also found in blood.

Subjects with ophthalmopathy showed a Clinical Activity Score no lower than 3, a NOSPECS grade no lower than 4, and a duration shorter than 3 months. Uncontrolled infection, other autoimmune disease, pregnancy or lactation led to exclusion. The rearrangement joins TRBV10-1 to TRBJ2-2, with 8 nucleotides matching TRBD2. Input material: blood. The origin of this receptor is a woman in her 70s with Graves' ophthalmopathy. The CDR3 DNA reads TGCGCCAGCAGTGCAGGAGCGGGGGCGAACACCGGGGAGCTGTTTTTT. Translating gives CASSAGAGANTGELFF.